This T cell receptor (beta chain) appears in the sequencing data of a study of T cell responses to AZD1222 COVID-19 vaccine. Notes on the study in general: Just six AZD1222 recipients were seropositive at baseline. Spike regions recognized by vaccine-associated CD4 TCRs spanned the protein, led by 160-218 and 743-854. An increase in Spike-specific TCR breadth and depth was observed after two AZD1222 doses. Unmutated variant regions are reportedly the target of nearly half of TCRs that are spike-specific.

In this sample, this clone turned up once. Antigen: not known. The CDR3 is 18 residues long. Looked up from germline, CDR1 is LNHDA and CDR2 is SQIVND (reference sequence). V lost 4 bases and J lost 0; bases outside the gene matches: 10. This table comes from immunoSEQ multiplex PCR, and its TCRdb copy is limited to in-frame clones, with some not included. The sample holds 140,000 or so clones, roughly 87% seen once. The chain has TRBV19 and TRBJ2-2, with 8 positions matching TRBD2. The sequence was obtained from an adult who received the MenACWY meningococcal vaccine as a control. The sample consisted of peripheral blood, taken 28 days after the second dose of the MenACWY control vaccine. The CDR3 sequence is CASSSRGGREPNTGELFF. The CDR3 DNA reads TGTGCCAGTAGTAGTCGGGGGGGTAGGGAGCCGAACACCGGGGAGCTGTTTTTT.